This TCR beta chain came from a study of T cell responses to AZD1222 COVID-19 vaccine. TCRdb's copy holds only in-frame clones and misses some; the assay was immunoSEQ multiplex PCR. The sample holds under 95,000 clones, roughly 90% seen once. V shed 2 bases and J shed 6 bases, with 2 bases lying between them. CDR1 and CDR2 from the germline V gene are MNHEY and SVGEGT. The CDR3 runs 12 residues. This clone was detected a few times. The sequences come from peripheral blood, collected on day 0 of AZD1222 vaccination. The clonotype comes from an adult in good health. The J gene is TRBJ1-6, the V gene TRBV6-2 or TRBV6-3; D is ambiguous. CDR3 DNA: TGTGCCAGCAGTTACGCTAATTCACCCCTCCACTTT. It codes for CASSYANSPLHF.